The present entry profiles one T cell receptor (beta chain) with its context. What it recognizes is unknown. These data are taken from a study of cytomegalovirus exposure and HLA in healthy donors. Primers: 60 Vbeta forward and 13 Jbeta reverse. The method was immunoSEQ multiplex PCR; TCRdb's version includes in-frame clones alone and lacks a portion of them. The table lists more than 80,000 clones, nearly 70% of them singletons. Overall study findings and caveats: It emerged from a later analysis that several of the most significant clusters appeared to be linked to common viral pathogens.

With 6 bases removed from V and 0 bases from J, the gap between germline ends came to 13 bases. Germline V gene lookup returns CDR1 ENHRY and CDR2 SYGVKD. This CDR3 has 15 residues. The rearrangement links TRBV10-3 to TRBJ2-3; possibly TRBD2 for D (5 bases). Sequenced input: PBMCs. The clonotype was recovered from a man aged 50 to 59 in good health and CMV-seronegative. CDR3 DNA sequence: TGTGCCATCAGCCAAACTAGTTCTAGCACAGATACGCAGTATTTT. Translation: CAISQTSSSTDTQYF.